Here is one T cell receptor (beta chain) with its context. What it recognizes is unknown. The read terminates 3 residues ahead of where the CDR3 ends, so the germline J gene completes it. The sample comes from a study of Tregs in tolerant kidney transplant recipients. Study in general: The nonmyeloablative bone marrow transplants came from related graft donors, with transient mixed chimerism.

General study findings and limits: Validation in larger populations is needed because few patients were studied.

Assay: immunoSEQ multiplex PCR; the TCRdb copy retains only in-frame clones and omits some. The sample yields roughly 50,000 clones, of which the top ten take up 0.8% to 1%. The germline CDR1 and CDR2 sequences are LNHDA and SQIVND (reference sequence). The junction had 7 bases not matched to a gene; V was cut back by 4 bases and J by 4 bases. This CDR3 is built from 16 residues. The receptor comes from a human donor who received a combined kidney and bone marrow transplant. The rearrangement joins TRBV19 to TRBJ1-5; 10 nucleotides match TRBD1. The material sequenced was CD4+ T cells from blood, taken before the transplant. The part of the CDR3 DNA that was read is TGTGCCAGTAGTACGGGGACAGGGGTGTCGAATCAGCCC. As protein: CASSTGTGVSNQP. The complete CDR3 reads CASSTGTGVSNQPQHF.